This entry lists 2 T cell receptor beta chains sequenced from one sample in a study of blood T cell repertoires in COVID-19. Here immunoSEQ multiplex PCR was the method, and the copy in TCRdb shows in-frame clones only, minus some. The sample holds about 110,000 clones, nearly 90% seen once. The sample consisted of peripheral blood. These TCRs come from a human donor in a cohort sampled during active COVID-19.

The rearrangement links TRBV18 to TRBJ2-1, with 9 bases identical to TRBD2. The trim removed 3 bases at V and 8 bases at J, leaving 11 bases unmatched. Germline V gives CDR1 KGHSH, CDR2 LQKENI. CDR3 length: 16 amino acids. The DNA of the CDR3 is TGTGCCAGCTCACCCTGGGGTAGCGGGAGTAGACATGAGCAGTTCTTC. Translation: CASSPWGSGSRHEQFF.

The chain has TRBV6-2 or TRBV6-3 and TRBJ1-2; D perhaps matches TRBD1 (6 bases). With 4 bases removed from V and 7 bases from J, the gap between germline ends came to 13 bases. Per germline, CDR1 MNHEY and CDR2 SVGEGT. The CDR3 is 13 residues long. CDR3 DNA sequence: TGTGCCAGCAGTTTTTCAGGGGATATTGGCTACACCTTC. It specifies CASSFSGDIGYTF.